This passage covers 27 T cell receptor beta chains from one sample sequenced in a study of response to subunit inactivated influenza vaccine. MiXCR was run by TCRdb on the RT-PCR reads, yielding one entry per CDR3 protein. Of about 170,000 distinct CDR3 sequences in the sample, around a tenth were seen once. Sample: CD8+ T cells sorted from PBMCs, taken roughly 24 months after vaccination. These receptors originate from a man aged 50-75 years who received an inactivated influenza vaccine.

The rearrangement links TRBV6-1 to TRBJ1-5; unclear D gene. The ends were cut back, 6 bases at V and 0 bases at J, with 15 bases in the middle. The CDR3 runs 16 residues. The germline gives CDR1 MNHNS, CDR2 SASEGT. As DNA, the CDR3 is TGTGCCAGCAGGCCGATTACGCTGAATAGCAATCAGCCCCAGCATTTT. The encoded protein is CASRPITLNSNQPQHF.

This chain links TRBV7-6 with TRBJ2-1; D is undetermined. The CDR3 is 13 residues long. Trimming removed 1 base from V and 8 bases from J, with 9 bases in between. Germline V gene sequence: CDR1 SGHVS, CDR2 FNYEAQ. This chain's CDR3 is CASSLEVFHEQFF. The DNA of the CDR3 is TGTGCCAGCAGCTTAGAGGTGTTCCATGAGCAGTTCTTC.

This clonotype turned up a few times. V and J are TRBV9 and TRBJ2-1; perhaps TRBD1 as D (6 bases). CDR1 and CDR2 from the germline V gene are SGDLS and YYNGEE. Trimming cost V 2 bases and J 3 bases, with 12 bases left between them. This CDR3 spans 15 amino acids. Here the CDR3 DNA reads TGTGCCAGCAGCGTGGGGGACACCTTCTACAATGAGCAGTTCTTC. This codes for CASSVGDTFYNEQFF.

This clonotype showed up just a few times. The V call is TRBV7-2, the J call TRBJ2-1; D remains ambiguous. The germline V gene encodes CDR1 SGHTA and CDR2 FQGNSA. V was pared by 3 bases and J by 8 bases, with 8 bases between. The CDR3 spans 12 residues. The CDR3 coding sequence is TGTGCCAGCAGCTTTGGTAGGGATGAGCAGTTCTTC. It codes for CASSFGRDEQFF. Together with reference TRBV7-2 and TRBJ2-1, the CDR3 gives the full variable domain: GAGVSQSPSNKVTEKGKDVELRCDPISGHTALYWYRQSLGQGLEFLIYFQGNSAPDKSGLPSDRFSAERTGGSVSTLTIQRTQQEDSAVYLCASSFGRDEQFFGPGTRLTVL.

Ten or more counts support this clonotype. The rearrangement links TRBV12-3 or TRBV12-4 to TRBJ2-5, with no clear D. V was shortened by 6 bases and J by 3 bases, with 14 bases between the two germline ends. CDR3 length equals 14 residues. The CDR3 reads CASSLEATKETQYF. CDR3 nucleotides: TGTGCCAGCAGCCTCGAGGCCACTAAAGAGACCCAGTACTTC.

A few counts support this clonotype. V gene TRBV6-1 combines with J gene TRBJ2-5; 11 bases fit TRBD2. The CDR3 runs to 15 residues. The ends lost 6 bases at V and 1 base at J; junction bases unmatched: 4. Germline V gene lookup returns CDR1 MNHNS and CDR2 SASEGT. The CDR3 nucleotides read TGTGCCAGCAGGCGCCTAGCGGGGGGCCAAGAGACCCAGTACTTC. Its translation is CASRRLAGGQETQYF.

V is TRBV9 and J is TRBJ2-3, with 9 bases matching TRBD2. V shed 3 bases, J shed 5 bases, and the junction held 13 bases outside the gene matches. Germline CDR1 SGDLS, CDR2 YYNGEE. This CDR3 is built from 17 residues. CDR3 sequence reads: CASSGPQRGATVDTQYF. DNA of the CDR3: TGTGCCAGCAGCGGCCCCCAGCGGGGGGCGACAGTAGATACGCAGTATTTT.

This clonotype was seen many times. The genes are TRBV5-1 and TRBJ2-7; D perhaps matches TRBD1 (6 bases). The germline V and J ends were trimmed by 1 base and 5 bases, with 16 bases remaining between them. Per germline, CDR1 SGHRS and CDR2 YFSETQ. This CDR3 region has 15 residues. CDR3 sequence (DNA): TGCGCCAGCAGCTTGTATTCGGCAGGGGATCACGAGCAGTACTTC. This sequence encodes CASSLYSAGDHEQYF.

This clonotype was recorded at least ten times. The chain's CDR3 is CATSDHHDTQYF. The CDR3 DNA reads TGTGCCACCAGTGACCATCACGATACGCAGTATTTT. This chain links TRBV24-1 with TRBJ2-3, with no clear D. The length of the CDR3 is 12 residues. CDR1 KGHDR and CDR2 SFDVKD come from the germline V gene. Trimming cost V 4 bases and J 6 bases, with 7 bases left between them.

This clonotype was seen a handful of times. The rearrangement joins TRBV28 to TRBJ2-3, with 9 bases identical to TRBD2. The trim removed 6 bases at V and 0 bases at J, leaving 16 bases unmatched. The CDR3 is 19 residues long. The germline V gene has CDR1 MDHEN and CDR2 SYDVKM. CDR3 residues: CASSNQGVLAGSSTDTQYF. DNA of the CDR3: TGTGCCAGCAGCAATCAGGGCGTTCTAGCGGGATCTAGCACAGATACGCAGTATTTT.

V and J are TRBV27 and TRBJ2-1, with D perhaps TRBD2 (5 bases). V lost 2 bases, J lost 3 bases, and 11 bases lay in between. This CDR3 contains 15 residues. The germline V gene has CDR1 MNHEY and CDR2 SMNVEV (reference sequence). In nucleotides, the CDR3 is TGTGCCAGCAGTTTAGTGGGAGAACTCTACAATGAGCAGTTCTTC. Protein sequence: CASSLVGELYNEQFF.

This clonotype was observed at least ten times. This rearrangement joins TRBV7-8 to TRBJ2-7; TRBD1 aligns across 9 bases. This CDR3 is 16 amino acids long. Trimming cost V 5 bases and J 0 bases; bases outside gene matches: 8. The germline gives CDR1 SGHVS, CDR2 FQNEAQ. CDR3 residues: CASSPRGQGSSYEQYF. In DNA form, the CDR3 reads TGTGCCAGCAGCCCTCGGGGACAGGGCAGCTCCTACGAGCAGTACTTC.

The V call is TRBV7-6, the J call TRBJ2-3; D might be TRBD1 or TRBD2, each matching 5 bases. CDR1 is SGHVS and CDR2 is FNYEAQ in the germline V gene. V was pared by 3 bases and J by 2 bases, with 6 bases between. The CDR3 is 13 amino acids. This CDR3 reads CASSFGTTDTQYF. The DNA of the CDR3 is TGTGCCAGCAGCTTCGGGACCACAGATACGCAGTATTTT.

This clonotype was detected many times. This chain connects TRBV12-3 or TRBV12-4 to TRBJ2-7; the match to TRBD2 covers 16 bases. Trimming removed 5 bases from V and 6 bases from J; junction bases left unmatched: 7. CDR3 length equals 16 residues. The CDR3 is CASSTGLAGGPGEQYF. The CDR3 DNA reads TGTGCCAGCAGTACGGGACTAGCGGGAGGGCCGGGCGAGCAGTACTTC.

In its sample, this clonotype was seen many times. The chain recombines TRBV11-2 with TRBJ1-2; D remains ambiguous. This CDR3 region has 14 residues. Germline assignment: CDR1 SGHAT and CDR2 FQNNGV. Trimming cost V 2 bases and J 4 bases, with 11 bases left between them. This CDR3 is CASSLNLPVYGYTF. In DNA, the CDR3 is TGTGCCAGCAGCTTAAATCTCCCAGTCTATGGCTACACCTTC.

This clonotype has ten or more counts. The chain is built from TRBV29-1 and TRBJ2-7; D not resolved. Per germline, CDR1 SQVTM and CDR2 ANQGSEA. V was clipped by 2 bases and J by 2 bases, with 13 bases between them. The CDR3 covers 14 residues. CDR3 residues: CSVEFRDFAYEQYF. In DNA, the CDR3 is TGCAGCGTTGAATTTAGGGATTTTGCCTACGAGCAGTACTTC.

Worth noting for this clonotype: One end of the junction fails to match germline, which may point to a read error. This rearrangement joins TRBV12-3 or TRBV12-4 to TRBJ2-5; TRBD2 is a possible D gene (5 bases). The CDR3 extends over 14 amino acids. Here the CDR3 DNA reads TGTGCGAGCAGTTTAAAACTAGAACAAGGGACCCAGTACTTC. Amino acids: CASSLKLEQGTQYF.

The chain employs TRBV7-2 and TRBJ2-7; TRBD1 is a possible D gene (6 bases). Germline values: CDR1 SGHTA, CDR2 FQGNSA. Trimming took off 5 bases at V and 7 bases at J, with 21 bases between the two ends. CDR3 length: 15 amino acids. CDR3 sequence reads: CASSVRDTPPKEQYF. CDR3 in DNA: TGTGCCAGCAGCGTAAGGGACACCCCTCCCAAGGAGCAGTACTTC.

This clonotype was observed many times. The chain couples TRBV7-2 to TRBJ2-1; a possible D gene is TRBD2 (7 bases). Germline CDR1 reads SGHTA; CDR2 reads FQGNSA. This CDR3 comprises 14 residues. V was shortened by 8 bases and J by 4 bases, with 15 bases between the two germline ends. CDR3 residues: CASRGAEIYNEQFF. CDR3 DNA sequence: TGTGCCAGCCGGGGGGCCGAAATATACAATGAGCAGTTCTTC.

This clonotype was observed at least ten times. The rearrangement uses TRBV20-1 and TRBJ2-2; 10 nucleotides align to TRBD1. V shed 5 bases, J shed 6 bases, and the junction held 18 bases outside the gene matches. The CDR3 runs to 18 residues. Germline V gene sequence: CDR1 DFQATT, CDR2 SNEGSKA (reference sequence). The CDR3: CSAPRTGGIQLAAGELFF. DNA for the CDR3: TGCAGTGCTCCCCGGACAGGGGGGATACAATTGGCGGCCGGGGAGCTGTTTTTT.

This CDR3 is CASGRGTSGLRAYNEQFF. CDR3 nucleotides: TGTGCCAGCGGGAGGGGGACTAGCGGCCTTCGGGCCTACAATGAGCAGTTCTTC. The chain recombines TRBV9 with TRBJ2-1, with 11 positions matching TRBD2. V shed 7 bases, J shed 2 bases, and the junction held 14 bases outside the gene matches. Germline assignment: CDR1 SGDLS and CDR2 YYNGEE. The CDR3 length is 18 residues.

This clonotype was counted a few times. The rearrangement uses TRBV12-3 or TRBV12-4 and TRBJ2-2; D gene ambiguous. V dropped 6 bases and J dropped 4 bases, with 6 bases sitting between them. The CDR3 runs 12 residues. The CDR3 DNA sequence: TGTGCCAGCAGACCAGGCACCGGGGAGCTGTTTTTT. This translates into CASRPGTGELFF.

The chain has TRBV27 and TRBJ2-3, with 7 bases lining up with TRBD2. From germline, CDR1 is MNHEY and CDR2 SMNVEV (reference sequence). J lost 5 bases, V lost 7 bases, and 9 bases had no gene match. There are 14 residues in the CDR3. The CDR3 DNA follows: TGTGCCAGCAAGGATTTCGGCGGGAGAGATACGCAGTATTTT. This gives the protein CASKDFGGRDTQYF.

At least ten counts were recorded for this clonotype. The gene calls are TRBV12-3 or TRBV12-4 and TRBJ1-5, with 7 bases identical to TRBD1. This CDR3 spans 13 amino acids. After removal of 6 bases from V and 6 bases from J, the junction contained 5 bases not matched to a gene. The CDR3 region is CASSDRASQPQHF. The CDR3 DNA sequence: TGTGCCAGCAGCGACAGGGCCAGTCAGCCCCAGCATTTT.

This clonotype showed up just a few times. This sequence joins TRBV9 and TRBJ2-1; TRBD1 matches at 7 bases. The CDR3 extends over 14 amino acids. The trim removed 4 bases at V and 2 bases at J, leaving 3 bases unmatched. Germline CDR1 reads SGDLS; CDR2 reads YYNGEE. The CDR3 coding sequence is TGTGCCAGCAGCCCCGGACAGGCCTACAATGAGCAGTTCTTC. It translates to CASSPGQAYNEQFF.

This clonotype appeared many times. The rearrangement joins TRBV6-6 to TRBJ1-1; D remains unclear. This CDR3 comprises 13 residues. V shed 5 bases and J shed 1 base, with 8 bases lying between them. Germline assignment: CDR1 MNHNY and CDR2 SVGAGI (reference sequence). In DNA, the CDR3 is TGTGCCAGCAGTCCCGACGGGAACACTGAAGCTTTCTTT. Amino acid sequence: CASSPDGNTEAFF.

This clonotype showed up just a few times. The chain combines TRBV5-1 with TRBJ2-7; tentative D call: TRBD2 (6 bases). This CDR3 comprises 16 residues. Trimming cost V 2 bases and J 2 bases, with 17 bases left between them. Germline V gene sequence: CDR1 SGHRS, CDR2 YFSETQ. The CDR3 bases are TGCGCCAGCAGCTTATTGCTGGGACTTCACACCTACGAGCAGTACTTC. Protein: CASSLLLGLHTYEQYF.